The 4 T cell receptor beta chains in this list originate from one sample, sequenced in a study of blood T cell repertoires in COVID-19. Assay: immunoSEQ multiplex PCR; the TCRdb copy retains only in-frame clones and omits some. Of roughly 250,000 clones in the sample, roughly 90% were seen once. The specimen was peripheral blood. Receptors were obtained from a woman aged 25-40 years with COVID-19, enrolled during active disease.

J is TRBJ2-3 and V is TRBV6-1; D ambiguous. V lost 0 bases, J lost 0 bases, and 10 bases lay in between. The CDR3 sequence is 16 residues long. CDR1 and CDR2 (germline): MNHNS, SASEGT. The DNA of the CDR3 is TGTGCCAGCAGTGAAGCAGTGGCTCTGAGCACAGATACGCAGTATTTT. Protein product: CASSEAVALSTDTQYF.

The chain links TRBV7-9 to TRBJ2-7; D might be TRBD2 (6 bases). CDR1 and CDR2 from the germline V gene are SEHNR and FQNEAQ (reference sequence). There are 14 residues in the CDR3. V lost 7 bases, J lost 2 bases, and 15 bases lay in between. This CDR3 reads CASTPLGTAYEQYF. The CDR3 DNA sequence: TGTGCCAGCACCCCCTTAGGGACTGCCTACGAGCAGTACTTC.

This rearrangement joins TRBV7-2 to TRBJ2-3; D gene unclear. Between the trimmed V and J ends, which lost 4 bases and 2 bases, there was a span of 4 bases. The germline CDR1 and CDR2 sequences are SGHTA and FQGNSA. The CDR3 sequence is 12 residues long. CDR3 sequence reads: CASSYYTDTQYF. DNA for the CDR3: TGTGCCAGCAGCTATTACACAGATACGCAGTATTTT.

In this sample, this clone turned up a few times. The chain uses TRBV5-6 and TRBJ1-1; D possibly corresponds to TRBD1 (5 bases). The germline gives CDR1 SGHDT, CDR2 YYEEEE. The ends were cut back, 1 base at V and 2 bases at J, with 15 bases in the middle. The CDR3 sequence is 16 residues long. As DNA, the CDR3 is TGTGCCAGCAGCTTGTGGCCCGACAGCATTAACACTGAAGCTTTCTTT. This sequence encodes CASSLWPDSINTEAFF.